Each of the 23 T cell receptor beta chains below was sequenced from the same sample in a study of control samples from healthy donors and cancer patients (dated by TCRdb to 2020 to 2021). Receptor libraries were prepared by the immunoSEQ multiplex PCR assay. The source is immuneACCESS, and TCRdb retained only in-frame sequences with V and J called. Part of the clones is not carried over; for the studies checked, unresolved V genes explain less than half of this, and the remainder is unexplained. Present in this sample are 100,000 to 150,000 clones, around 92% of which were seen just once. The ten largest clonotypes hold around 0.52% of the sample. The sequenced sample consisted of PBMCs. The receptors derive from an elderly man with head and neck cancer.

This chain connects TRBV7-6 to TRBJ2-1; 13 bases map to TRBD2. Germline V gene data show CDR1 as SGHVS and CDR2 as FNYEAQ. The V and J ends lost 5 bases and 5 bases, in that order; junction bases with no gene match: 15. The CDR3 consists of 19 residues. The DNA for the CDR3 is TGTGCCAGCAGCCCACCGGGACTAGCGGGAAATGGGTACAACAATGAGCAGTTCTTC. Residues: CASSPPGLAGNGYNNEQFF.

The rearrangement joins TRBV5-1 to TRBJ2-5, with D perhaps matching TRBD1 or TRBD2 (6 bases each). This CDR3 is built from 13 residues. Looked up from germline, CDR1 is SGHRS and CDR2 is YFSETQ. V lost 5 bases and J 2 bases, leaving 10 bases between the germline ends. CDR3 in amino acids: CASRRDTQETQYF. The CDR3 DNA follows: TGCGCCAGCAGGCGGGACACTCAAGAGACCCAGTACTTC.

CDR3 amino acids: CASSLGLRGAEAFF. In nucleotides, the CDR3 is TGCGCCAGCAGCTTGGGTTTGAGGGGAGCTGAAGCTTTCTTT. The chain recombines TRBV5-1 with TRBJ1-1, with a possible D match to TRBD1 (5 bases). Per germline, CDR1 SGHRS and CDR2 YFSETQ. V lost 0 bases to trimming and J lost 6 bases, with 12 bases between them. This CDR3 has 14 amino acids.

CDR3 residues: CASSLDRDTEAFF. The CDR3 nucleotides are TGTGCCAGCAGCCTCGACAGGGACACTGAAGCTTTCTTT. This rearrangement joins TRBV7-6 to TRBJ1-1, with 7 bases identical to TRBD1. This CDR3 region has 13 residues. Germline-derived CDR1 and CDR2 are SGHVS and FNYEAQ. The V and J ends lost 5 bases and 3 bases, in that order; junction bases with no gene match: 3.

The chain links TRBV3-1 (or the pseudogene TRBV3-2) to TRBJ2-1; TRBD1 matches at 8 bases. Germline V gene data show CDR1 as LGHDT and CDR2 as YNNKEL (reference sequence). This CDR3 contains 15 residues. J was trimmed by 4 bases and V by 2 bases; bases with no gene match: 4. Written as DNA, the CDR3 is TGTGCCAGCAGCCAATTACAGGGGGTGTACAATGAGCAGTTCTTC. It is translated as CASSQLQGVYNEQFF.

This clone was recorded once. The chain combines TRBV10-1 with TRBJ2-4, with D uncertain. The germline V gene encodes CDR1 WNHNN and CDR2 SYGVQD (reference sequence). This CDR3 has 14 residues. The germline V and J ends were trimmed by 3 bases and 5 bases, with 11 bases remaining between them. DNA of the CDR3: TGCGCCAGCAGTGATAACGCCGCTCAAAACATTCAGTACTTC. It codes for CASSDNAAQNIQYF.

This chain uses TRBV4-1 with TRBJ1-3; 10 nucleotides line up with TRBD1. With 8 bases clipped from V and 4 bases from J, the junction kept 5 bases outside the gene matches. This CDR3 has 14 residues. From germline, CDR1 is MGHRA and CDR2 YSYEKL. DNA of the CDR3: TGCGCCAGCTCCCCGGGACAGGGGGGAAACACCATATATTTT. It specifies CASSPGQGGNTIYF.

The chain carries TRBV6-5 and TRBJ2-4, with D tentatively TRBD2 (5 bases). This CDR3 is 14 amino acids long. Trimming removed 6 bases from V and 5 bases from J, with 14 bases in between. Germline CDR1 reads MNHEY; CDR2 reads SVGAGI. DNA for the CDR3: TGTGCCAGCAGACCCCGTGACGGGGAAAACATTCAGTACTTC. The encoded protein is CASRPRDGENIQYF.

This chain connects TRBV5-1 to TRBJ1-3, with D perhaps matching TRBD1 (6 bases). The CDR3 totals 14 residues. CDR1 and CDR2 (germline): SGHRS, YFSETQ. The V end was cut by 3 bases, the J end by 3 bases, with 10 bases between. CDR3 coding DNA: TGCGCCAGCAGCTACGCAGGGGATGGAAACACCATATATTTT. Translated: CASSYAGDGNTIYF.

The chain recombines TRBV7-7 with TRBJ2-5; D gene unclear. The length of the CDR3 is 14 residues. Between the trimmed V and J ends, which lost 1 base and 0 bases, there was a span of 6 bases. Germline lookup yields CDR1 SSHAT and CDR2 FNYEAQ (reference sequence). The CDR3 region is CASSLDIDQETQYF. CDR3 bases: TGTGCCAGCAGCTTAGACATTGACCAAGAGACCCAGTACTTC.

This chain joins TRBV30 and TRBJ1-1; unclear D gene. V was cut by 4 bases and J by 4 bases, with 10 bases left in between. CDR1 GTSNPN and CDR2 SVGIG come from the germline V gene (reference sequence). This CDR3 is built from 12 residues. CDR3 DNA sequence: TGTGCCTGGATTATAATAGGCACTGAAGCTTTCTTT. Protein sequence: CAWIIIGTEAFF.

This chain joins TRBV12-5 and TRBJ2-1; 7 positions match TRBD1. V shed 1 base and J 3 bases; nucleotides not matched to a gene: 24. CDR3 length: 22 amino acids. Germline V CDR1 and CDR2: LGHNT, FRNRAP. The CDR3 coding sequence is TGTGCTAGTGGTTTGGACCCGCCCCCAGGGGGAAGGCTCGGATTATTCTACAATGAGCAGTTCTTC. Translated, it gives CASGLDPPPGGRLGLFYNEQFF.

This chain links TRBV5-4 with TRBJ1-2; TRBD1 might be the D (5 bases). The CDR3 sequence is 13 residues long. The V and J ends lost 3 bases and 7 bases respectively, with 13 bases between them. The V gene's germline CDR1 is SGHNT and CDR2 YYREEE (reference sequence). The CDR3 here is CASSSRDGSGYTF. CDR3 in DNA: TGTGCCAGCAGCTCCCGGGACGGCAGTGGCTACACCTTC.

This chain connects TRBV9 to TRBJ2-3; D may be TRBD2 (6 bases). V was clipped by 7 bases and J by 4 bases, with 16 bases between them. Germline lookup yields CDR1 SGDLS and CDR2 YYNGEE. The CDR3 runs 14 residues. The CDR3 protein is CASGGGSPADTQYF. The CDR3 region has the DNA TGTGCCAGCGGGGGAGGCTCTCCGGCAGATACGCAGTATTTT.

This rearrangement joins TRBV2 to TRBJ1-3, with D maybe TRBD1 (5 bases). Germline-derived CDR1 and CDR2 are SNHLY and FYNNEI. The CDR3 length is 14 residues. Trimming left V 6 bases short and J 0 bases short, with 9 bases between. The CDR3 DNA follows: TGTGCCAGCAGGGGGGTCGGCTCTGGAAACACCATATATTTT. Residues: CASRGVGSGNTIYF.

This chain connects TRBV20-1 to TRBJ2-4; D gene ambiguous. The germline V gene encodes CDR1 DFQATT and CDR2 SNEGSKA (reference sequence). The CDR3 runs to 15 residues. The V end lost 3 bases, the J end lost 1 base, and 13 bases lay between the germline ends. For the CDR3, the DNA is TGCAGTGCTAGTCCCGGAAGTGGGGCCAAAAACATTCAGTACTTC. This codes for CSASPGSGAKNIQYF.

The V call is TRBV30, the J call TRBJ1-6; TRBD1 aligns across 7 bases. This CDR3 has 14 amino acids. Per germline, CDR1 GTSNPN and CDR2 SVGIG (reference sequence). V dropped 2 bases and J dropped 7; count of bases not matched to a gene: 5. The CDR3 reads CAWSLTGQNSPLHF. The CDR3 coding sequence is TGTGCCTGGAGTCTGACAGGGCAGAATTCACCCCTCCACTTT.

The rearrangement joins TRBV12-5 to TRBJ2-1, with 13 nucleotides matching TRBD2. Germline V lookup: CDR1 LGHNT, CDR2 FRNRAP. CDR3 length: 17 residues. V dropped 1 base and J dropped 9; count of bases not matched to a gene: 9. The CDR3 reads CASGLARTSGSDGEQFF. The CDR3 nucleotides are TGTGCTAGTGGTTTGGCCCGGACTAGCGGGAGTGATGGTGAGCAGTTCTTC.

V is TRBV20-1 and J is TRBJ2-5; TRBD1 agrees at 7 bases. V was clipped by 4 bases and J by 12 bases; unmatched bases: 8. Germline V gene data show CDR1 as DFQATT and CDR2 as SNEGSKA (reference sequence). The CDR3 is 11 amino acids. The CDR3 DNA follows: TGCAGTGCTAACAGGGGACATCGAAAGTACTTC. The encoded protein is CSANRGHRKYF.

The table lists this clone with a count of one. CDR3 region: CAWSVSGEQYF. The CDR3 bases are TGTGCCTGGAGTGTCAGTGGCGAGCAGTACTTC. The chain carries TRBV30 and TRBJ2-7; no clear D. CDR3 length: 11 residues. V lost 0 bases and J 6 bases, leaving 6 bases between the germline ends. Germline V lookup: CDR1 GTSNPN, CDR2 SVGIG (reference sequence).

The CDR3 DNA follows: TGTGCCATCAGTCTTAGCGGGGGAGGGAATGAGCAGTTCTTC. The encoded protein is CAISLSGGGNEQFF. The V gene is TRBV10-3, the J gene TRBJ2-1; TRBD2 matches 9 bases. CDR3 length equals 14 residues. Unmatched junction bases numbered 6, after V lost 5 bases and J lost 7 bases. Germline V gene data show CDR1 as ENHRY and CDR2 as SYGVKD.

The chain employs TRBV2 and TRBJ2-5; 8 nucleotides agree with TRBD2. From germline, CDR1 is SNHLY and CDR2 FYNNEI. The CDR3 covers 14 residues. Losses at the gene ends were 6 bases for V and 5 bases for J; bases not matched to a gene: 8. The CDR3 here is CASRGLGLLETQYF. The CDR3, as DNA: TGTGCCAGCAGGGGACTAGGACTTTTGGAGACCCAGTACTTC. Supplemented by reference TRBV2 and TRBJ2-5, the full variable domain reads EPEVTQTPSHQVTQMGQEVILRCVPISNHLYFYWYRQILGQKVEFLVSFYNNEISEKSEIFDDQFSVERPDGSNFTLKIRSTKLEDSAMYFCASRGLGLLETQYFGPGTRLLVL.

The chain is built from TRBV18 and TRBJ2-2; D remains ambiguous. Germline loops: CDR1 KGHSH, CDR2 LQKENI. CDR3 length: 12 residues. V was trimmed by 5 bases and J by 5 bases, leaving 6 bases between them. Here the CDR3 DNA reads TGTGCCAGCTCAACTTATACCGGGGAGCTGTTTTTT. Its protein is CASSTYTGELFF.